The 26 T cell receptor beta chains below were found in one sample sequenced in a study of OX40 agonist ivuxolimab in advanced cancers. Libraries were prepared by immunoSEQ multiplex PCR; TCRdb keeps only in-frame clonotypes and omits some of them. The sample contains more than 35,000 clones, 85% to 90% of which appear only once. The sample in question was CD4+ or CD8+ T cells sorted from blood, obtained in a trial of the OX40 agonist ivuxolimab. Source of these receptors: an adult with an advanced solid tumor such as melanoma, head and neck, liver or kidney cancer.

The rearrangement links TRBV5-1 to TRBJ2-3; TRBD2 is a possible D gene (5 bases). V was cut by 7 bases and J by 0 bases, with 12 bases left in between. The CDR3 consists of 14 residues. CDR1 and CDR2 from the germline V gene are SGHRS and YFSETQ. The CDR3 DNA reads TGCGCCAGCGGGAGATTTTCTAGCACAGATACGCAGTATTTT. Its translation is CASGRFSSTDTQYF.

The chain is built from TRBV6-5 and TRBJ2-6; no reliable D call. The CDR3 length is 15 residues. The germline CDR1 and CDR2 sequences are MNHEY and SVGAGI. V gave up 6 bases and J gave up 2 bases, with 11 bases separating them. The CDR3 sequence is CASRSVVAGANVLTF. The CDR3 nucleotides are TGTGCCAGCAGATCCGTTGTCGCTGGGGCCAACGTCCTGACTTTC.

This chain uses TRBV6-1 with TRBJ2-7; D perhaps matches TRBD2 (5 bases). Trimming shortened V by 7 bases and J by 2 bases, and 15 bases separated the two germline ends. The CDR3 spans 14 residues. Germline V gene lookup returns CDR1 MNHNS and CDR2 SASEGT. CDR3 sequence (DNA): TGTGCCAGCACGTCGGCCCGGCGGGCCTACGAGCAGTACTTC. Its protein is CASTSARRAYEQYF.

This clone has only one observation. The CDR3 loop is CASSHRRTGELFF. CDR3 nucleotides: TGTGCCAGCAGCCATAGGAGGACCGGGGAGCTGTTTTTT. This rearrangement joins TRBV5-6 to TRBJ2-2; D possibly corresponds to TRBD2 (5 bases). Germline values: CDR1 SGHDT, CDR2 YYEEEE. CDR3 length: 13 amino acids. V dropped 4 bases and J dropped 5 bases, with 9 bases sitting between them. Using reference TRBV5-6 and TRBJ2-2 for the parts outside the CDR3, the full variable domain is DAGVTQSPTHLIKTRGQQVTLRCSPKSGHDTVSWYQQALGQGPQFIFQYYEEEERQRGNFPDRFSGHQFPNYSSELNVNALLLGDSALYLCASSHRRTGELFFGEGSRLTVL.

The rearrangement joins TRBV5-8 to TRBJ2-7; 9 bases are shared with TRBD1. Trimming removed 0 bases from V and 5 bases from J; junction bases left unmatched: 9. The germline gives CDR1 SGHTS, CDR2 YDEGEE. The CDR3 covers 16 residues. CDR3 sequence reads: CASSLDPQTGGDEQYF. In DNA form, the CDR3 reads TGTGCCAGCAGCTTGGATCCCCAGACAGGGGGAGACGAGCAGTACTTC.

The rearrangement uses TRBV4-1 and TRBJ2-7, with D perhaps TRBD1 or TRBD2 (6 bases each). The CDR3 spans 14 residues. Germline V gene data show CDR1 as MGHRA and CDR2 as YSYEKL. V lost 4 bases and J lost 3, with 13 bases in between. The CDR3, as DNA: TGCGCCAGCAGCCCAGTAAGGGGGGACTACGAGCAGTACTTC. It encodes CASSPVRGDYEQYF.

The V call is TRBV21-1, the J call TRBJ1-5; TRBD1 is the table's D call, not checked against the DNA. TRBV21-1 is annotated as a pseudogene. The CDR3 contains 14 residues. DNA of the CDR3: TGTGCCAGCAGCAAGACAGGGTACAATCAGCCCCAGCATTTT. It encodes CASSKTGYNQPQHF.

The chain links TRBV6-1 to TRBJ2-7, with 7 bases matching TRBD1. Losses at the gene ends were 8 bases for V and 4 bases for J; bases not matched to a gene: 14. Per germline, CDR1 MNHNS and CDR2 SASEGT. The CDR3 length is 15 residues. The chain's CDR3 is CASELDRERIYEQYF. The DNA of the CDR3 is TGTGCCAGCGAGTTAGACAGGGAAAGGATTTACGAGCAGTACTTC.

CDR3 residues: CASSFQVEAFF. CDR3 nucleotides: TGTGCCAGCAGCTTTCAGGTTGAAGCTTTCTTT. The rearrangement uses TRBV13 and TRBJ1-1; D gene uncertain. Trimming pared 3 bases from V and 7 bases from J, leaving 6 bases between. Germline CDR1 and CDR2: PRHDT and FYEKMQ (reference sequence). This CDR3 region has 11 residues.

Of note for this clone: One end of the junction varies from germline; a read error may be responsible. The same CDR3 arises from other DNA sequences in this sample as well. V and J are TRBV6-1 and TRBJ1-1; D is possibly TRBD1 (5 bases). Germline-derived CDR1 and CDR2 are MNHNS and SASEGT. The CDR3 contains 14 residues. Here the CDR3 reads CASSYEGSGTEAFF. CDR3 coding DNA: TGTGCCAGCAGTTATGAGGGGTCGGGCACTGAGGCTTTCTTT.

This clone was seen just once. This chain connects TRBV6-5 to TRBJ2-7, with D tentatively TRBD1 (6 bases). The CDR3 spans 14 residues. Germline V gene data show CDR1 as MNHEY and CDR2 as SVGAGI. Trimming cost V 6 bases and J 1 base, with 13 bases left between them. The CDR3, as DNA: TGTGCCAGCAGCCGCAACAGGGAGTCCTACGAGCAGTACTTC. Its translation is CASSRNRESYEQYF.

This clone has just one count. V gene TRBV5-1 combines with J gene TRBJ2-1, with TRBD1 identical over 11 bases. The junction had 3 bases not matched to a gene; V was cut back by 0 bases and J by 7 bases. Per the germline V gene, CDR1 is SGHRS and CDR2 is YFSETQ. This CDR3 comprises 15 residues. The CDR3 nucleotides are TGCGCCAGCAGCTTGGCCGGGACAGGGGGGAATGAGCAGTTCTTC. Translation: CASSLAGTGGNEQFF. The complete variable domain, with remaining parts taken from reference TRBV5-1 and TRBJ2-1, reads KAGVTQTPRYLIKTRGQQVTLSCSPISGHRSVSWYQQTPGQGLQFLFEYFSETQRNKGNFPGRFSGRQFSNSRSEMNVSTLELGDSALYLCASSLAGTGGNEQFFGPGTRLTVL.

The rearrangement uses TRBV6-1 and TRBJ1-3; D is possibly TRBD1 (5 bases). The CDR3 has 14 amino acids. Germline V gene lookup returns CDR1 MNHNS and CDR2 SASEGT. V gave up 4 bases and J gave up 4 bases, with 11 bases separating them. The CDR3 sequence: CASSASRTGNTIYF. The CDR3 DNA follows: TGTGCCAGCAGTGCCTCAAGGACAGGAAACACCATATATTTT.

The chain joins TRBV6-5 to TRBJ2-3; 7 bases match TRBD1. Germline V CDR1 and CDR2: MNHEY, SVGAGI. The CDR3 covers 14 residues. The V segment lost 5 bases and the J segment 3 bases; nucleotides outside the gene matches: 5. CDR3 protein: CASSRDRATDTQYF. The CDR3 DNA follows: TGTGCCAGCAGTAGAGACAGGGCGACAGATACGCAGTATTTT.

The chain uses TRBV6-4 and TRBJ2-3; 12 bases line up with TRBD2. The J segment lost 6 bases and the V segment lost 9 bases, leaving 10 bases of the junction unmatched. The CDR3 is 15 residues long. Germline V CDR1 and CDR2: MRHNA, SNTAGT. For the CDR3, the DNA is TGTGCCAGTTCGGCTAGCGGGGGGGCAGGGGATACGCAGTATTTT. Encoded protein: CASSASGGAGDTQYF.

The chain uses TRBV4-1 and TRBJ2-6, with 9 nucleotides matching TRBD1. The CDR3 runs 19 residues. From germline, CDR1 is MGHRA and CDR2 YSYEKL. Trimming cost V 1 base and J 2 bases; bases outside gene matches: 9. The CDR3 DNA reads as TGCGCCAGCAGCCAAGTGATTTTACAGGGGGCAACTGGGGCCAACGTCCTGACTTTC. Its translation is CASSQVILQGATGANVLTF.

J is TRBJ1-1 and V is TRBV6-5; D is unclear. With 6 bases removed from V and 3 bases from J, the gap between germline ends came to 14 bases. The CDR3 sequence is 14 residues long. The germline CDR1 and CDR2 sequences are MNHEY and SVGAGI. This chain's CDR3 is CASSLRSGDTEAFF. DNA for the CDR3: TGTGCCAGCAGCCTAAGGTCTGGGGACACTGAAGCTTTCTTT.

CDR3 amino acids: CASSPLGQLLNTEAFF. Written as DNA, the CDR3 is TGTGCCAGCAGCCCCTTAGGGCAATTACTAAACACTGAAGCTTTCTTT. The chain couples TRBV11-2 to TRBJ1-1; unclear D gene. V lost 5 bases and J 2 bases, leaving 18 bases between the germline ends. Germline CDR1 and CDR2: SGHAT and FQNNGV. This CDR3 comprises 16 residues.

The gene calls are TRBV10-3 and TRBJ2-1; TRBD2 agrees at 12 bases. The CDR3 runs to 16 residues. The V gene's germline CDR1 is ENHRY and CDR2 SYGVKD. The V and J ends lost 2 bases and 7 bases, in that order; junction bases with no gene match: 6. The CDR3 region has the DNA TGTGCCATCAGTGAGAGGGGCGGACTAGCGGGGAATGAGCAGTTCTTC. Amino acids: CAISERGGLAGNEQFF.

This sequence joins TRBV5-4 and TRBJ2-1; D may be TRBD1 or TRBD2 (6 bases each). Germline V gene data show CDR1 as SGHNT and CDR2 as YYREEE (reference sequence). CDR3 length equals 16 residues. Trimming removed 4 bases from V and 6 bases from J, with 20 bases in between. The CDR3 spells CASSTAGSGAFNEQFF. For the CDR3, the DNA is TGTGCCAGCAGCACGGCGGGGTCAGGGGCTTTCAATGAGCAGTTCTTC.

CDR3 nucleotides: TGCAGCGCGGTCCGTGAATCTGGAAACACCATATATTTT. Protein: CSAVRESGNTIYF. The chain employs TRBV29-1 and TRBJ1-3; D call uncertain. CDR1 is SQVTM, CDR2 ANQGSEA, per germline. Trimming shortened V by 7 bases and J by 1 base, and 11 bases separated the two germline ends. The length of the CDR3 is 13 residues.

This chain connects TRBV11-3 to TRBJ2-3, with D tentatively TRBD2 (5 bases). CDR1 is SGHNT and CDR2 is YENEEA in the germline V gene. V lost 3 bases to trimming and J lost 0 bases, with 10 bases between them. The CDR3 consists of 15 residues. CDR3 sequence (DNA): TGTGCCAGCAGCTTTTCCCTAGCTAGCACAGATACGCAGTATTTT. It yields the protein CASSFSLASTDTQYF. The entire variable domain, with the rest obtained from reference TRBV11-3 and TRBJ2-3, is as follows: EAGVVQSPRYKIIEKKQPVAFWCNPISGHNTLYWYLQNLGQGPELLIRYENEEAVDDSQLPKDRFSAERLKGVDSTLKIQPAELGDSAVYLCASSFSLASTDTQYFGPGTRLTVL.

Concerning this clone itself: This CDR3 is missing its conserved last phenylalanine or tryptophan, likely due to a read error. No DNA is shown, since the ends of the CDR3 on it are uncertain; the CDR3 is the one TCRdb lists. The rearrangement joins TRBV12-2 to TRBJ1-6; whether TRBD1, the table's D call, matches the DNA was not checked. TRBV12-2 is a documented pseudogene. The CDR3 extends over 18 residues, inclusive of both ends. The CDR3 sequence is CASRFFYGIGHRRTPLHL.

The chain joins TRBV5-1 to TRBJ1-1; no clear D. This CDR3 region has 14 residues. Germline V gene lookup returns CDR1 SGHRS and CDR2 YFSETQ. Trimming took 1 base from V and 11 from J, leaving 18 bases between them. CDR3 nucleotides: TGCGCCAGCAGCTTGACGTTTTTGGTAGGTGGGGCTTTCTTT. Its protein is CASSLTFLVGGAFF.

The chain combines TRBV7-2 with TRBJ2-3, with D possibly matching TRBD1 (5 bases). Germline values: CDR1 SGHTA, CDR2 FQGNSA. Trimming took off 2 bases at V and 0 bases at J, with 15 bases between the two ends. CDR3 length: 17 amino acids. The CDR3 nucleotides read TGTGCCAGCAGCTTACTGTGGCAGGGCCTTAGCACAGATACGCAGTATTTT. It specifies CASSLLWQGLSTDTQYF.

This clone came up a few times. Written as DNA, the CDR3 is TGTGCCAGCAGCCAAGGGGGCATTCAGTACTTC. This translates into CASSQGGIQYF. This chain joins TRBV14 and TRBJ2-4; D remains unclear. CDR1 and CDR2 (germline): SGHDN, FVKESK. The CDR3 is 11 residues long. V dropped 1 base and J dropped 9 bases, with 4 bases sitting between them.